The 25 T cell receptor beta chains listed next were all sequenced from one sample in a study of shared clonotypes between healthy human individuals. Profiling relied on immunoSEQ multiplex PCR, and the TCRdb table lists in-frame clones only, not all of them. The sample includes some 500,000 clones, 90% to 97% of them seen just once. The sample comprised naive CD4+ T cells sorted from blood. The subset here: CD45RA+ positively selected. These receptors were taken from a woman in her twenties or thirties in good health.

The rearrangement links TRBV6-5 to TRBJ1-1, with D unresolved. CDR3 length: 13 residues. Trimming removed 5 bases at V and 1 base at J, with 8 bases between. CDR1 and CDR2 from the germline V gene are MNHEY and SVGAGI. CDR3 region: CASSRFRNTEAFF. CDR3 nucleotides: TGTGCCAGCAGTAGGTTTAGGAACACTGAAGCTTTCTTT.

The V gene is TRBV7-2, the J gene TRBJ2-5; D might be TRBD2 (5 bases). V was clipped by 3 bases and J by 5 bases, with 13 bases between them. Germline V lookup: CDR1 SGHTA, CDR2 FQGNSA. This CDR3 has 14 amino acids. CDR3 region: CASSFTGFVETQYF. CDR3 nucleotide sequence: TGTGCCAGCAGCTTTACGGGGTTTGTGGAGACCCAGTACTTC.

The V and J genes are TRBV5-1 and TRBJ1-4; D is ambiguous. The germline V gene encodes CDR1 SGHRS and CDR2 YFSETQ. The CDR3 extends over 15 amino acids. V was clipped by 6 bases and J by 0 bases, with 12 bases between them. CDR3 DNA sequence: TGCGCCAGCACCTCATCCGGGACAACTAATGAAAAACTGTTTTTT. Its translation: CASTSSGTTNEKLFF.

The chain couples TRBV5-1 to TRBJ1-6; 7 bases match TRBD1. J was trimmed by 8 bases and V by 3 bases; bases with no gene match: 5. Germline CDR1 SGHRS, CDR2 YFSETQ. This CDR3 has 14 amino acids. The CDR3 DNA sequence: TGCGCCAGCAGCTACCGGGACAGAGATTCACCCCTCCACTTT. Translating gives CASSYRDRDSPLHF.

J is TRBJ2-5 and V is TRBV2, with D perhaps matching TRBD1 (5 bases). The CDR3 is 12 residues long. V lost 6 bases, J lost 4 bases, and 9 bases lay in between. CDR1 SNHLY and CDR2 FYNNEI come from the germline V gene. DNA for the CDR3: TGTGCCAGCAGAAGCACAGGAGAGACCCAGTACTTC. As protein: CASRSTGETQYF.

The V call is TRBV6-4, the J call TRBJ1-2, with D tentatively TRBD1 (5 bases). Looked up from germline, CDR1 is MRHNA and CDR2 is SNTAGT. V dropped 0 bases and J dropped 9 bases, with 11 bases sitting between them. CDR3 size: 13 residues. The CDR3 bases are TGTGCCAGCAGTGACTCGCAGGGTTTGAGCTACACCTTC. Translating gives CASSDSQGLSYTF.

The rearrangement links TRBV18 to TRBJ1-1, with D tentatively TRBD1 (5 bases). Looked up from germline, CDR1 is KGHSH and CDR2 is LQKENI. CDR3 length: 16 amino acids. V gave up 3 bases and J gave up 1 base, with 15 bases separating them. DNA of the CDR3: TGTGCCAGCTCACCCGGGGCAGGGAGGACGAACACTGAAGCTTTCTTT. This gives the protein CASSPGAGRTNTEAFF.

V usage is TRBV28 and J usage is TRBJ2-5, with TRBD2 matching 11 bases. The J call is in doubt because the DNA end fits TRBJ2-7 better. From germline, CDR1 is MDHEN and CDR2 SYDVKM. The CDR3 is 15 residues long. The CDR3 loop is CASSLLAGGNYEQYF. The CDR3 DNA reads TGTGCCAGCAGTTTACTAGCGGGAGGTAACTACGAGCAGTACTTC.

V and J are TRBV5-1 and TRBJ2-5, with 7 bases fitting TRBD1. Gene TRBJ2-7 matches the end of the DNA better, so the J call may be wrong. CDR1 and CDR2 from the germline V gene are SGHRS and YFSETQ. There are 14 residues in the CDR3. CDR3 sequence: CASSSWDSRYEQYF. The CDR3 nucleotides read TGCGCCAGCAGCTCCTGGGACAGCCGCTACGAGCAGTACTTC.

The genes are TRBV27 and TRBJ1-2; no definite D call. With 1 base removed from V and 8 bases from J, the gap between germline ends came to 11 bases. CDR1 and CDR2 from the germline V gene are MNHEY and SMNVEV (reference sequence). The length of the CDR3 is 13 residues. CDR3 in DNA: TGTGCCAGCAGTTTATTCTCTGGCGGCGGCTACACCTTC. It translates to CASSLFSGGGYTF.

V is TRBV6-1 and J is TRBJ1-1; a weak D match, TRBD1 (5 bases). Looked up from germline, CDR1 is MNHNS and CDR2 is SASEGT. This CDR3 is 15 amino acids long. The germline V and J ends were trimmed by 1 base and 2 bases, with 11 bases remaining between them. Here the CDR3 DNA reads TGTGCCAGCAGTGAAGGGAGGGGACCCAACACTGAAGCTTTCTTT. Its translation: CASSEGRGPNTEAFF.

This chain joins TRBV7-2 and TRBJ2-7; 10 nucleotides align to TRBD2. There are 15 residues in the CDR3. V trimming: 5 bases; J trimming: 6 bases; junction bases outside the gene matches: 10. In germline, CDR1 is SGHTA, CDR2 FQGNSA. This CDR3 reads CASSHSLAGASEQYF. CDR3 DNA: TGTGCCAGCAGCCATTCTCTAGCGGGAGCTTCCGAGCAGTACTTC.

The V call is TRBV21-1, the J call TRBJ2-3; TRBD2 is taken as the D call from the table, unchecked against the DNA. TRBV21-1 is reported as a pseudogene. The CDR3 has 18 residues. The CDR3 loop is CASSKNSRVAGAPDTQYF. The CDR3 DNA sequence: TGTGCCAGCAGCAAAAATTCCCGGGTGGCGGGAGCCCCAGATACGCAGTATTTT.

This chain links TRBV18 with TRBJ2-3; D not resolved. Trimming removed 3 bases from V and 4 bases from J, with 8 bases in between. Germline CDR1 reads KGHSH; CDR2 reads LQKENI. The CDR3 is 13 residues long. The CDR3 region has the DNA TGTGCCAGCTCACCGGGGTTTCCAGATACGCAGTATTTT. Protein product: CASSPGFPDTQYF.

V usage is TRBV27 and J usage is TRBJ2-3; D remains unclear. This CDR3 is built from 12 residues. Between the trimmed V and J ends, which lost 3 bases and 13 bases, there was a span of 14 bases. CDR1 is MNHEY, CDR2 SMNVEV, per germline (reference sequence). CDR3 sequence reads: CASSFTGDWEYF. The CDR3 DNA sequence: TGTGCCAGCAGTTTTACCGGTGACTGGGAGTATTTT.

Concerning this clone itself: Other DNA sequences in this sample translate to the same CDR3. The chain joins TRBV11-2 to TRBJ2-3, with D possibly matching TRBD1 (5 bases). This CDR3 has 13 amino acids. Germline assignment: CDR1 SGHAT and CDR2 FQNNGV. Deletions cut 1 base from V and 3 bases from J, with 5 bases between. CDR3 DNA: TGTGCCAGCAGCTTAGCAGGGACAGATACGCAGTATTTT. Residues: CASSLAGTDTQYF.

As concerns this clone: The junction does not match germline at one end; this may be a read error. The CDR3 sequence: CASSLWTDKAFF. CDR3 DNA: TGTGCCAGCAGTCTATGGACAGATAAAGCTTTCTTT. The genes are TRBV28 and TRBJ1-1, with D tentatively TRBD1 (6 bases). The germline gives CDR1 MDHEN, CDR2 SYDVKM. The CDR3 extends over 12 amino acids.

The V and J genes are TRBV28 and TRBJ2-5; 7 bases line up with TRBD2. With V trimmed by 7 bases and J by 3 bases, 11 bases remained unmatched. There are 15 residues in the CDR3. Germline CDR1 is MDHEN and CDR2 is SYDVKM. CDR3 bases: TGTGCCAGCACCCTAGTGGGCGGGAGAAAAGAGACCCAGTACTTC. Translation: CASTLVGGRKETQYF.

The chain couples TRBV19 to TRBJ1-5; D not certain. This CDR3 has 15 amino acids. The V gene lost 4 bases and the J gene lost 7 bases, with 17 bases spanning the gap. Germline-derived CDR1 and CDR2 are LNHDA and SQIVND (reference sequence). The CDR3, as DNA: TGTGCCAGTAGTAGGGGTGGTGGGGATCGGCAGCCCCAGCATTTT. Translated, it gives CASSRGGGDRQPQHF.

The genes are TRBV5-4 and TRBJ2-7; D gene ambiguous. The CDR3 length is 11 residues. In germline, CDR1 is SGHNT, CDR2 YYREEE (reference sequence). The V and J ends lost 3 bases and 2 bases respectively, with 3 bases between them. The CDR3: CASSSAYEQYF. In DNA, the CDR3 is TGTGCCAGCAGCTCGGCCTACGAGCAGTACTTC.

The V gene is TRBV5-1, the J gene TRBJ2-7; D is unclear. This CDR3 contains 14 residues. V was trimmed by 0 bases and J by 2 bases, leaving 9 bases between them. CDR1 and CDR2 from the germline V gene are SGHRS and YFSETQ. This CDR3 is CASSLGSAAYEQYF. The CDR3 DNA sequence: TGCGCCAGCAGCTTGGGGTCGGCAGCCTACGAGCAGTACTTC.

The rearrangement joins TRBV10-2 to TRBJ2-7; D possibly corresponds to TRBD2 (5 bases). V dropped 5 bases and J dropped 3 bases, with 14 bases sitting between them. The V gene's germline CDR1 is WSHSY and CDR2 SAAADI. CDR3 length: 14 amino acids. CDR3 bases: TGCGCCAGCAGTCGACTCCCCGGGAACTACGAGCAGTACTTC. Residues: CASSRLPGNYEQYF.

This clone was detected only once. This rearrangement joins TRBV4-1 to TRBJ2-7; tentative D call: TRBD2 (6 bases). Germline CDR1 reads MGHRA; CDR2 reads YSYEKL. The V end lost 0 bases, the J end lost 3 bases, and 12 bases lay between the germline ends. The CDR3 loop spans 15 amino acids. The CDR3 region has the DNA TGCGCCAGCAGCCAAGATTTGGAGGGGTACTACGAGCAGTACTTC. This codes for CASSQDLEGYYEQYF.

The chain links TRBV28 to TRBJ1-1; D ambiguous. The germline gives CDR1 MDHEN, CDR2 SYDVKM. This CDR3 has 12 residues. V lost 4 bases, J lost 7 bases, and 10 bases lay in between. In nucleotides, the CDR3 is TGTGCCAGCAGTTCCGATGGCCGTGAAGCTTTCTTT. It codes for CASSSDGREAFF.

The V and J genes are TRBV11-2 and TRBJ2-7, with 9 bases lining up with TRBD1. CDR1 SGHAT and CDR2 FQNNGV come from the germline V gene. The trim removed 2 bases at V and 4 bases at J, leaving 9 bases unmatched. The CDR3 covers 16 residues. DNA of the CDR3: TGTGCCAGCAGCTTATTAGTTGGGACAGGGTGTTACGAGCAGTACTTC. It encodes CASSLLVGTGCYEQYF.